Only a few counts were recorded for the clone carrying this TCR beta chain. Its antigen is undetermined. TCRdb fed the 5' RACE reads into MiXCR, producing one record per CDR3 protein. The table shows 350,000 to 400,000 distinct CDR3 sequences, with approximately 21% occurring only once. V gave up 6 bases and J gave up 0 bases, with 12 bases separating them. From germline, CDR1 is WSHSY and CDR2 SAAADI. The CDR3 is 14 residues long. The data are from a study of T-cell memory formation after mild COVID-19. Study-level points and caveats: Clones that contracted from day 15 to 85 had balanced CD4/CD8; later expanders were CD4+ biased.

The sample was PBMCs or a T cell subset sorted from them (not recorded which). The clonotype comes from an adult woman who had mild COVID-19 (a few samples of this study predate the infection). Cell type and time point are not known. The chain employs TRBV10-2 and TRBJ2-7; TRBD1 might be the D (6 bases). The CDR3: CASSILGGSYEQYF. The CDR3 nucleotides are TGCGCCAGCAGCATATTAGGGGGCTCCTACGAGCAGTACTTC.